This record concerns one TCR beta chain sequence. Its antigen remains unidentified. This record belongs to a study of cytomegalovirus exposure and HLA in healthy donors. Whole-study findings and limits: Being productive about 87% or about 30% of the time was typical of most TCR beta V segments in an earlier analysis. As immune exposure information, only CMV serostatus was available.

Use of 60 Vbeta and 13 Jbeta primers characterized the PCR. Measured with immunoSEQ multiplex PCR; TCRdb has only the in-frame clones, and not every one. This sample's table reports 150,000 to 200,000 clones. The V gene's germline CDR1 is SEHNR and CDR2 FQNEAQ (reference sequence). The CDR3 has 14 amino acids. With V trimmed by 5 bases and J by 10 bases, 12 bases remained unmatched. The V call is TRBV7-9, the J call TRBJ2-7; 9 bases align to TRBD1. The material sequenced was PBMCs. The sequence derives from a woman in her sixties or seventies in good health and CMV-seronegative. The CDR3 DNA follows: TGTGCCAGCAGCCCGGACAGGGGTCTACGAGGACAGTACTTC. Protein product: CASSPDRGLRGQYF.